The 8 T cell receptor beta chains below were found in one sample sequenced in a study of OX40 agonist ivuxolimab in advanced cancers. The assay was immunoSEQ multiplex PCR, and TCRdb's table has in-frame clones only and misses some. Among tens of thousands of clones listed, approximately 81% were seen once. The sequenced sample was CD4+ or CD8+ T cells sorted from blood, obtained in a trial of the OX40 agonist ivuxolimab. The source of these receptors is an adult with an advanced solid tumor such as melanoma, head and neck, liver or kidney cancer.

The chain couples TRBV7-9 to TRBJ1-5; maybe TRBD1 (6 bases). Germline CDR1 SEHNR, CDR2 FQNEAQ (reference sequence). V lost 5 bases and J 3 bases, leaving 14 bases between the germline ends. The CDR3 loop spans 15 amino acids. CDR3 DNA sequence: TGTGCCAGCAGCGCCTTCCCAGGGGACAATCAGCCCCAGCATTTT. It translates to CASSAFPGDNQPQHF.

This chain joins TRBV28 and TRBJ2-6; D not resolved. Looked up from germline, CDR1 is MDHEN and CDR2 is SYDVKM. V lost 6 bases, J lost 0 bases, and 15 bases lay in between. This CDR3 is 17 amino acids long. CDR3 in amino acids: CASSGPWVLSGANVLTF. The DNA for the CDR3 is TGTGCCAGCAGCGGGCCCTGGGTCCTCTCTGGGGCCAACGTCCTGACTTTC. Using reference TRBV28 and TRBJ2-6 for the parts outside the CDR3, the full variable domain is DVKVTQSSRYLVKRTGEKVFLECVQDMDHENMFWYRQDPGLGLRLIYFSYDVKMKEKGDIPEGYSVSREKKERFSLILESASTNQTSMYLCASSGPWVLSGANVLTFGAGSRLTVL.

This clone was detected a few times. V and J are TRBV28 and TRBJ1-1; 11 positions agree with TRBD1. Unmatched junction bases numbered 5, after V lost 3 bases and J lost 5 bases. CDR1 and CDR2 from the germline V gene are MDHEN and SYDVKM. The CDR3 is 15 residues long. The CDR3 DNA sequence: TGTGCCAGCAGTTTCTCGGGACAGGGGGAAACTGAAGCTTTCTTT. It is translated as CASSFSGQGETEAFF.

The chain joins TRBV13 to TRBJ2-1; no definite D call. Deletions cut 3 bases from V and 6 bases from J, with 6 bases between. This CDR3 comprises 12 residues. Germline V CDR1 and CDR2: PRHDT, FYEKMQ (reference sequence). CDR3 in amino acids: CASSFESNEQFF. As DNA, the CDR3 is TGTGCCAGCAGCTTCGAGAGCAATGAGCAGTTCTTC.

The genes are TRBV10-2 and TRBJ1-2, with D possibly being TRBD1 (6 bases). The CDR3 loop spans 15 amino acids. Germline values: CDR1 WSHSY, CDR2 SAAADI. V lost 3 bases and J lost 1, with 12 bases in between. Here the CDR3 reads CASSDWGPINYGYTF. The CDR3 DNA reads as TGCGCCAGCAGTGATTGGGGGCCTATTAACTATGGCTACACCTTC.

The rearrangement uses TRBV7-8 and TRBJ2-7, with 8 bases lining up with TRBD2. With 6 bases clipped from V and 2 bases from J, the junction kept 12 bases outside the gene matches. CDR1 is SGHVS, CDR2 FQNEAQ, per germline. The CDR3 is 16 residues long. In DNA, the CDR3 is TGTGCCAGCAGTTCCGAACTAGCGGCATCAACCTACGAGCAGTACTTC. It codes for CASSSELAASTYEQYF.

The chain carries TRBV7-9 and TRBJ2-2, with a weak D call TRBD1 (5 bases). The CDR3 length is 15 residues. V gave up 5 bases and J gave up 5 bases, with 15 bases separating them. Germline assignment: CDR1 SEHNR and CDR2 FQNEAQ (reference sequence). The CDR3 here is CASSRDSWDTGELFF. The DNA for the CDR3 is TGTGCCAGCAGCCGCGACAGTTGGGATACCGGGGAGCTGTTTTTT.

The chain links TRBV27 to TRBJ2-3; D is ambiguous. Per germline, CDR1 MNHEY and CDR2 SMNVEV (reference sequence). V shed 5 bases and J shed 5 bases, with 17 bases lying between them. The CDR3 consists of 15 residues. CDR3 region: CASSPQGDWIDTQYF. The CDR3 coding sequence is TGTGCCAGCAGTCCCCAAGGAGACTGGATAGATACGCAGTATTTT.